The TCR beta chain described here comes from a study of multiple sclerosis patients with progressive multifocal leukoencephalopathy. The time point was: before natalizumab initiation. CDR3 length equals 12 residues. V was cut by 0 bases and J by 9 bases, with 8 bases left in between. CDR1 MGHRA and CDR2 YSYEKL come from the germline V gene. The data were produced by immunoSEQ multiplex PCR, yet TCRdb's version contains in-frame clones alone and is incomplete. This table holds 25,000 to 35,000 clones, 88% found once. The chain joins TRBV4-1 to TRBJ1-1, with D uncertain. The origin of this receptor is a human donor with multiple sclerosis. Sample: PBMCs. The CDR3 nucleotides read TGCGCCAGCAGCCAAGAGGAGGAAAAAGCTTTCTTT. Its protein product is CASSQEEEKAFF.